This T cell receptor beta chain was documented in a study of CD8 T cells in ankylosing spondylitis. Whole-study findings and limits: Disease-linked clones, CD8+, were relatively rare in peripheral blood. Reports of some motif variants in reactive arthritis synovial fluid and blood predate this one. Roughly eight highly homologous variants made up a TCR beta motif that seemed to typify ankylosing spondylitis blood.

V was pared by 5 bases and J by 13 bases, with 7 bases of the junction left unmatched. The CDR3 has 13 amino acids. From germline, CDR1 is KGHDR and CDR2 SFDVKD. This clonotype has more than one count but fewer than ten. Its antigen is not identified. Preparation of TCR beta libraries was done by quantitative 5'-RACE with molecular barcodes. TCRdb re-called the 5' RACE reads through MiXCR, storing one row per CDR3 protein. The sample includes more than 200,000 distinct CDR3 sequences, roughly a quarter of them seen just once. This rearrangement joins TRBV24-1 to TRBJ2-1, with TRBD2 matching over 10 bases. The material sequenced was blood, either unsorted or a sorted T cell fraction (not recorded which). The sequence came from a male donor with ankylosing spondylitis or in good health (not recorded which). The CDR3 DNA reads as TGTGCCACCAGTGCACCTCCTAGCGGGAGACAGTTCTTC. Protein sequence: CATSAPPSGRQFF.